These 12 T cell receptor beta chains came from one sample sequenced in a study of blood T cell repertoires in COVID-19. Some clones are missing from TCRdb's copy, which holds only in-frame ones; the method was immunoSEQ multiplex PCR. The repertoire consists of about 300,000 clones, with roughly 85% occurring once and the leading ten covering approximately 5%. The sample was PBMCs or T cells enriched from blood (not recorded which). The receptor source for this set is a woman aged 25 to 39 who had recovered from COVID-19.

The chain links TRBV3-1 (or the pseudogene TRBV3-2) to TRBJ2-5, with 7 positions matching TRBD1. Germline assignment: CDR1 LGHDT and CDR2 YNNKEL (reference sequence). V trimming: 2 bases; J trimming: 7 bases; junction bases outside the gene matches: 13. The CDR3 consists of 16 residues. CDR3 amino acids: CASSQNPGTAGGTQYF. CDR3 DNA sequence: TGTGCCAGCAGCCAAAACCCCGGGACAGCTGGGGGGACCCAGTACTTC.

CDR3 amino acids: CASSDPGQGMNTEAFF. DNA for the CDR3: TGCGCCAGCAGTGACCCGGGACAGGGAATGAACACTGAAGCTTTCTTT. V is TRBV10-2 and J is TRBJ1-1; TRBD1 matches 9 bases. The V and J ends lost 3 bases and 0 bases, in that order; junction bases with no gene match: 5. Germline assignment: CDR1 WSHSY and CDR2 SAAADI. The CDR3 sequence is 16 residues long.

V gene TRBV16 combines with J gene TRBJ2-7; D perhaps matches TRBD2 (5 bases). Germline loops: CDR1 KGHSY, CDR2 FQNENV. Trimming took 4 bases from V and 0 from J, leaving 13 bases between them. This CDR3 comprises 15 residues. As DNA, the CDR3 is TGTGCCAGCAGCCCCCGCGAGGGTTCCTCCTACGAGCAGTACTTC. Protein: CASSPREGSSYEQYF.

This clone was detected only once. The V call is TRBV9, the J call TRBJ1-1; possibly TRBD1 for D (6 bases). The CDR3 extends over 17 amino acids. CDR1 and CDR2 from the germline V gene are SGDLS and YYNGEE. V gave up 4 bases and J gave up 4 bases, with 23 bases separating them. CDR3 sequence: CASSTRPLGQWSTEAFF. In nucleotides, the CDR3 is TGTGCCAGCAGCACACGACCTTTAGGACAGTGGAGCACTGAAGCTTTCTTT.

This clone appeared a few times. In DNA, the CDR3 is TGTGCCAGTAGTCGGGGGGCGAGGTATGGCTACACCTTC. This sequence encodes CASSRGARYGYTF. The chain has TRBV19 and TRBJ1-2, with D maybe TRBD1 (6 bases). Deletions cut 5 bases from V and 5 bases from J, with 12 bases between. CDR1 is LNHDA and CDR2 is SQIVND in the germline V gene (reference sequence). The CDR3 totals 13 residues.

J is TRBJ1-2 and V is TRBV6-2 or TRBV6-3; D call uncertain. The CDR3 is 13 residues long. Germline assignment: CDR1 MNHEY and CDR2 SVGEGT. Between the trimmed V and J ends, which lost 4 bases and 3 bases, there was a span of 9 bases. CDR3 residues: CASSSPLDYGYTF. CDR3 DNA sequence: TGTGCCAGCAGTTCCCCCCTTGACTATGGCTACACCTTC.

V gene TRBV5-1 combines with J gene TRBJ2-1; the D is unclear. Germline V gene sequence: CDR1 SGHRS, CDR2 YFSETQ. This CDR3 comprises 12 residues. With 4 bases removed from V and 5 bases from J, the gap between germline ends came to 7 bases. The CDR3 DNA is TGCGCCAGCAGCATCCGGGACAATGAGCAGTTCTTC. It encodes CASSIRDNEQFF.

The chain links TRBV11-2 to TRBJ1-2, with 8 bases fitting TRBD1. Germline values: CDR1 SGHAT, CDR2 FQNNGV. With V trimmed by 4 bases and J by 1 base, 14 bases remained unmatched. This CDR3 has 18 amino acids. In DNA, the CDR3 is TGTGCCAGCAGCTCCCCCCGGACAGGGAGTTCGCGTAACTATGGCTACACCTTC. This encodes CASSSPRTGSSRNYGYTF.

This chain joins TRBV4-1 and TRBJ1-4; D not resolved. V gave up 0 bases and J gave up 4 bases, with 9 bases separating them. From germline, CDR1 is MGHRA and CDR2 YSYEKL. The CDR3 has 15 amino acids. The CDR3 nucleotides read TGCGCCAGCAGCCAAGATGACTTGTTTAATGAAAAACTGTTTTTT. It is translated as CASSQDDLFNEKLFF.

The chain is built from TRBV2 and TRBJ1-2, with D maybe TRBD1 (5 bases). Germline lookup yields CDR1 SNHLY and CDR2 FYNNEI. This CDR3 contains 13 residues. With 3 bases removed from V and 6 bases from J, the gap between germline ends came to 11 bases. CDR3 DNA sequence: TGTGCCAGCAGTGACTATCCAGGGAATGGCTACACCTTC. Protein sequence: CASSDYPGNGYTF.

V usage is TRBV2 and J usage is TRBJ2-6; 7 bases fit TRBD2. In germline, CDR1 is SNHLY, CDR2 FYNNEI. V trimming: 2 bases; J trimming: 2 bases; junction bases outside the gene matches: 0. This CDR3 comprises 15 residues. The chain's CDR3 is CASSEREAGANVLTF. The CDR3 nucleotides read TGTGCCAGCAGTGAACGGGAGGCTGGGGCCAACGTCCTGACTTTC. Full variable domain (outside the CDR3, taken from reference TRBV2 and TRBJ2-6): EPEVTQTPSHQVTQMGQEVILRCVPISNHLYFYWYRQILGQKVEFLVSFYNNEISEKSEIFDDQFSVERPDGSNFTLKIRSTKLEDSAMYFCASSEREAGANVLTFGAGSRLTVL.

This clone has just one count. V is TRBV9 and J is TRBJ1-3; TRBD1 matches at 8 bases. The CDR3 runs 15 residues. CDR1 is SGDLS and CDR2 is YYNGEE in the germline V gene. J was trimmed by 8 bases and V by 3 bases; bases with no gene match: 10. The CDR3 loop reads CASSARQGMKDTIYF. The DNA for the CDR3 is TGTGCCAGCAGCGCCCGACAGGGGATGAAAGACACCATATATTTT.